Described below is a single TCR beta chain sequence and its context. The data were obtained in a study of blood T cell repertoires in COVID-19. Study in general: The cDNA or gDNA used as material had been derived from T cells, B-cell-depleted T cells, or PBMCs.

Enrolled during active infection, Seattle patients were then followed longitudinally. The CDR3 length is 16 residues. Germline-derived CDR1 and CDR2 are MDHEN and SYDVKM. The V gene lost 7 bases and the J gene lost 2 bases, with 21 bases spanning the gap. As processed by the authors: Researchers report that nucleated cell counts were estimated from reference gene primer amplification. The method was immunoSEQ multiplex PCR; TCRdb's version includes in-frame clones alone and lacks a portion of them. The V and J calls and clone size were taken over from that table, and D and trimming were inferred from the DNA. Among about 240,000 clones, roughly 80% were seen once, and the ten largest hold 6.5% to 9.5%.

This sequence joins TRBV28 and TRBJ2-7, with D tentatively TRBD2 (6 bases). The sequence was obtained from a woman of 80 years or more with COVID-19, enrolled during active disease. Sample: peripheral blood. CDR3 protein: CASNFISGTSTYEQYF. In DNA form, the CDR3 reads TGTGCCAGCAATTTCATATCCGGGACTTCTACCTACGAGCAGTACTTC.